This T cell receptor beta chain was captured in a study of cytomegalovirus exposure and HLA in healthy donors. Study summary: An analysis done earlier identified some 120 million unique TCR beta sequences from about 179 million T cells.

The PCR made use of 60 Vbeta and 13 Jbeta primers. Data came from immunoSEQ multiplex PCR; TCRdb stores just in-frame clones and leaves some out. The sample carries roughly 190,000 clones, 70% to 80% recorded once. With V trimmed by 9 bases and J by 3 bases, 10 bases remained unmatched. The CDR3 runs to 15 residues. The germline V gene encodes CDR1 PRHDT and CDR2 FYEKMQ (reference sequence). The study, taken as a whole, reports: Later analysis identified a missense DCLRE1C variant that was linked to TCR beta V- and J-gene trimming. Certain sequence variants were highly shared and formed a cluster, and this cluster was likely a sequencing artifact.

This clone was seen a few times. The antigen is not known. J is TRBJ2-7 and V is TRBV13; 11 nucleotides line up with TRBD2. The sequence derives from a girl between 5 and 17 years old in good health and CMV-seropositive. The specimen was PBMCs. The chain's CDR3 is CASSPTSGDYYEQYF. As DNA, the CDR3 is TGTGCCAGTTCCCCGACTAGCGGGGACTACTACGAGCAGTACTTC.